Shown below are 13 T cell receptor beta chains from a single sample sequenced in a study of CD8 T cells in ankylosing spondylitis. Study-wide points: A motif in TCR beta, a set of eight highly homologous variants, appeared characteristic of ankylosing spondylitis blood.

A single record per CDR3 protein comes from TCRdb applying MiXCR to the 5' RACE reads. The data show approximately 540,000 distinct CDR3 sequences, roughly 13% seen once. Antigens of these TCRs are unknown. The specimen sequenced was blood, either unsorted or a sorted T cell fraction (not recorded which). These receptors were taken from a male donor with ankylosing spondylitis.

The chain uses TRBV15 and TRBJ2-1; a weak D match, TRBD2 (5 bases). V was clipped by 6 bases and J by 4 bases, with 10 bases between them. Germline loops: CDR1 LNHNV, CDR2 YYDKDF (reference sequence). The CDR3 has 13 amino acids. CDR3 DNA sequence: TGTGCCACCAGGAAGGACTCATACAATGAGCAGTTCTTC. This sequence encodes CATRKDSYNEQFF.

This clonotype was observed a few times. J is TRBJ2-7 and V is TRBV12-3 or TRBV12-4; D is ambiguous. Trimming cost V 2 bases and J 6 bases, with 8 bases left between them. This CDR3 has 12 amino acids. In nucleotides, the CDR3 is TGTGCCAGCAGTTTATTCCCCGGCGAGCAGTACTTC. It specifies CASSLFPGEQYF.

This clonotype came up a few times. This chain joins TRBV25-1 and TRBJ2-7; D gene ambiguous. The CDR3 contains 11 residues. The V gene lost 6 bases and the J gene lost 5 bases, with 8 bases spanning the gap. From germline, CDR1 is MGHDK and CDR2 SYGVNS. The CDR3 DNA is TGTGCCAGCAGAGGTCTGGACGAGCAGTACGTC. It yields the protein CASRGLDEQYV.

The chain links TRBV6-2 or TRBV6-3 to TRBJ2-7, with 7 bases matching TRBD2. Germline V gene data show CDR1 as MNHEY and CDR2 as SVGEGT. V lost 4 bases, J lost 2 bases, and 11 bases stayed unmatched. The CDR3 loop spans 16 amino acids. The CDR3 DNA follows: TGTGCCAGCAGTTTCGAGGGCAGCGGGATCGCCTACGAGCAGTACGTC. It translates to CASSFEGSGIAYEQYV.

In its sample, this clonotype was seen a few times. The rearrangement joins TRBV20-1 to TRBJ2-5; D remains ambiguous. From germline, CDR1 is DFQATT and CDR2 SNEGSKA (reference sequence). CDR3 length equals 11 residues. Trimming pared 3 bases from V and 3 bases from J, leaving 5 bases between. The DNA for the CDR3 is TGCAGTGCTAGCGCTGAAGAGACCCAGTACTTC. Translated, it gives CSASAEETQYF.

The V and J genes are TRBV10-3 and TRBJ1-5; no reliable D call. CDR3 length equals 14 residues. Trimming took 4 bases from V and 3 from J, leaving 10 bases between them. Germline CDR1 and CDR2: ENHRY and SYGVKD. CDR3 nucleotides: TGTGCCATCAGTGGCGGGGAGAACAATCAGCCCCAGCATTTT. Its protein product is CAISGGENNQPQHF.

The V call is TRBV20-1, the J call TRBJ2-1; 8 bases line up with TRBD2. Trimming removed 3 bases from V and 8 bases from J; junction bases left unmatched: 15. This CDR3 contains 16 residues. Germline V gene sequence: CDR1 DFQATT, CDR2 SNEGSKA (reference sequence). The CDR3 DNA reads TGCAGTGCTAGTCCCAGGACTAGCTCTTTCTCGGATGAGCAGTTCTTC. Protein: CSASPRTSSFSDEQFF.

This clonotype was seen only a few times. The chain is built from TRBV7-9 and TRBJ1-2, with D unclear. V was clipped by 1 base and J by 8 bases, with 8 bases between them. In germline, CDR1 is SEHNR, CDR2 FQNEAQ (reference sequence). The CDR3 sequence is 12 residues long. The DNA of the CDR3 is TGTGCCAGCAGCTTAGTAATACACGGCTACACCTTC. Amino acid sequence: CASSLVIHGYTF.

This sequence joins TRBV6-2 or TRBV6-3 and TRBJ2-3; D remains ambiguous. The germline V gene has CDR1 MNHEY and CDR2 SVGEGT. This CDR3 has 13 residues. V was pared by 6 bases and J by 2 bases, with 9 bases between. DNA of the CDR3: TGTGCCAGCAGCTCGGCCTTCACAGATACGCAGTATTTT. Protein: CASSSAFTDTQYF.

This clonotype has more than one count but fewer than ten. The rearrangement uses TRBV13 and TRBJ2-1, with D possibly being TRBD2 (5 bases). The CDR3 totals 15 residues. V was shortened by 2 bases and J by 3 bases, with 11 bases between the two germline ends. Looked up from germline, CDR1 is PRHDT and CDR2 is FYEKMQ (reference sequence). DNA for the CDR3: TGTGCCAGCAGCTTACATATCGGGAACTACAATGAGCAGTTCTTC. It codes for CASSLHIGNYNEQFF.

CDR3 sequence (DNA): TGCAGTGCTAGAGATTCCGCGGGAGGGTGGGTAGCAGATACGCAGTATTTT. It specifies CSARDSAGGWVADTQYF. V is TRBV20-1 and J is TRBJ2-3; 9 positions match TRBD2. Germline V gene data show CDR1 as DFQATT and CDR2 as SNEGSKA (reference sequence). The CDR3 has 17 amino acids. Trimming removed 0 bases from V and 4 bases from J; junction bases left unmatched: 11.

This clonotype has ten or more counts. The rearrangement joins TRBV9 to TRBJ2-4; D possibly uses TRBD1 or TRBD2 (5 bases each). The germline V gene has CDR1 SGDLS and CDR2 YYNGEE. Trimming took 0 bases from V and 6 from J, leaving 13 bases between them. The CDR3 extends over 15 amino acids. Written as DNA, the CDR3 is TGTGCCAGCAGCGTAGACCCGAGGGGCATAAACATTCAGTACTTC. Translating gives CASSVDPRGINIQYF.

Only a few counts were recorded for this clonotype. In DNA form, the CDR3 reads TGTGCCAGCAGCCCCAAAGAGCGGACTGAAGCTTTCTTT. The encoded protein is CASSPKERTEAFF. This sequence joins TRBV5-6 and TRBJ1-1; D unresolved. The CDR3 has 13 amino acids. CDR1 is SGHDT and CDR2 is YYEEEE in the germline V gene. The V and J ends lost 4 bases and 5 bases respectively, with 12 bases between them.